The TCR beta chain described here comes from a study of T cell responses to AZD1222 COVID-19 vaccine. In regard to this clone: Its antigen is undetermined.

This CDR3 is built from 12 residues. The V gene's germline CDR1 is SEHNR and CDR2 FQNEAQ (reference sequence). V lost 2 bases and J 2 bases, leaving 3 bases between the germline ends. Sequenced by immunoSEQ multiplex PCR; TCRdb stores in-frame clones only, minus some. The sample records about 170,000 clones, approximately 92% being singletons. Study-level findings and limits: Possibly, clonal diversity was underestimated; donors were largely white British and included more females.

This TCR came from an adult in good health. This chain connects TRBV7-9 to TRBJ2-5; D gene unclear. This material consisted of peripheral blood, taken on day 0 of AZD1222 vaccination. DNA for the CDR3: TGTGCCAGCAGCTTACAACAAGAGACCCAGTACTTC. Its translation: CASSLQQETQYF.